The rows below give T cell receptor beta chains drawn from one sample of a study of blood T cell repertoires in COVID-19. TCRdb's table, derived via immunoSEQ multiplex PCR, lists solely in-frame clones and lacks some. The data contain roughly 39,000 clones, more than 80% of them singletons. The sequenced sample consisted of peripheral blood. These receptors came from a man aged 60 to 69 with acute or convalescent COVID-19. CDR3s include the opening cysteine and the closing phenylalanine or tryptophan. The D gene is left open where the match is weak. Clone size is given for some rows only: seen once, a few or many times, or a class if the clone is expanded.

>NA|TRBJ1-2|NA|TRBV5-4
TGTGCCAGCAGCTCCTACGTGGGCCCCACCAATTATGGCTACACCTTC
CASSSYVGPTNYGYTF
>NA|TRBJ2-1|NA|TRBV4-1
TGCGCCAGCAGCCAACCCCAGGGTAATGAGCAGTTCTTC
CASSQPQGNEQFF
>NA|TRBJ2-2|NA|TRBV5-1
TGCGCCAGCAGCTCCACTTTAGACACCGGGGAGCTGTTTTTT
CASSSTLDTGELFF
>few|TRBJ1-3|NA|TRBV5-4
TGTGCCAGCAGCTCACAGACTGGAAACACCATATATTTT
CASSSQTGNTIYF
>NA|TRBJ2-5|NA|TRBV19
TGTGCCAGTACCACCCGGAATGGCGGGGAAGAGACCCAGTACTTC
CASTTRNGGEETQYF
>NA|TRBJ2-7|NA|TRBV14
TGTGCCAGCAGCCCGTGGCAAGGCAGGGACTCCTACGAGCAGTACTTC
CASSPWQGRDSYEQYF
>NA|TRBJ1-5|NA|TRBV20-1
TGCAGTGCTAGTTCTGGCGGTCAGCCCCAGCATTTT
CSASSGGQPQHF
>NA|TRBJ2-3|NA|TRBV11-3
TGTGCCAGCAGCCCCGGACTAACCTCAGATACGCAGTATTTT
CASSPGLTSDTQYF
>NA|TRBJ2-5|TRBD2|TRBV6-5
TGTGCCAGCTCTGGGGCGGGAGCCCTAGAGGAGACCCAGTACTTC
CASSGAGALEETQYF
>NA|TRBJ1-1|NA|TRBV5-1
TGCGCCAGCAGCTTGCAAAGGGGAATGCGACCTGAAGCTTTCTTT
CASSLQRGMRPEAFF
>NA|TRBJ1-4|TRBD1|TRBV7-2
TGTGCCAGCTCGGTACAGGGGATTGCAACTAATGAAAAACTGTTTTTT
CASSVQGIATNEKLFF
>NA|TRBJ2-7|NA|TRBV29-1
TGCAGCGTTGCAACCAGTTCCCGCGGAAGCTCCTACGAGCAGTACTTC
CSVATSSRGSSYEQYF
>NA|TRBJ1-1|NA|TRBV5-6
TGTGCCAGCATCCCTAGGGGATACGGTTGGGTTGAAGCTTTCTTT
CASIPRGYGWVEAFF
>NA|TRBJ2-2|NA|TRBV2
TGTGCCAGCAGGAGTGGCAGGGGAGACGGGGAGCTGTTTTTT
CASRSGRGDGELFF
>NA|TRBJ2-5|NA|TRBV18
TGTGCCAGCTCAGCCAAACCAGTCCAAGAGACCCAGTACTTC
CASSAKPVQETQYF
>few|TRBJ2-1|TRBD2|TRBV5-1
TGCGCCAGCAGCACGGGACTAGCGGATGAGCAGTTCTTC
CASSTGLADEQFF
>NA|TRBJ2-7|TRBD1|TRBV7-3
TGTGCCAGCAGCCCGGGGACAGGAGGGACCGAGCAGTACTTC
CASSPGTGGTEQYF
>NA|TRBJ1-3|NA|TRBV28
TGTGGGGCGGGCCCTGGAAACACCATATATTTT
CGAGPGNTIYF
>NA|TRBJ2-3|TRBD2|TRBV5-1
TGCGCCAGCAGCTATACTACTAGCGGGAGCGCAGATACGCAGTATTTT
CASSYTTSGSADTQYF
>NA|TRBJ2-7|TRBD1|TRBV5-1
TGCGCCAGCAAAATAGGACAGGGGAATTTTTACGAGCAGTACTTC
CASKIGQGNFYEQYF
>once|TRBJ1-2|NA|TRBV18
TGTGCCAGCTCACCAACCCGAACGGGACATAACTATGGCTACACCTTC
CASSPTRTGHNYGYTF
>NA|TRBJ2-3|TRBD2|TRBV10-2
TGCGCCAGCTTAGGCGGGAGGGGGGCAGATACGCAGTATTTT
CASLGGRGADTQYF
>NA|TRBJ1-2|NA|TRBV7-2
TGTGCCAGCAGCCTCTCTTCGGGAGGCTATGGCTACACCTTC
CASSLSSGGYGYTF
>NA|TRBJ1-1|NA|TRBV6-5
TGTGCCAGCAGCTCTCGGTCGAACACTGAAGCTTTCTTT
CASSSRSNTEAFF
>NA|TRBJ1-5|NA|TRBV5-5
TGTGCCAGCAGCTTGCAGGGATATGGCAATCAGCCCCAGCATTTT
CASSLQGYGNQPQHF
>NA|TRBJ2-7|NA|TRBV6-5
TGTGCCAGCAGCCCCCGTGGTTACATTGACTACGAGCAGTACTTC
CASSPRGYIDYEQYF
>NA|TRBJ2-1|NA|TRBV30
TGTGCCTGGACCGGTAGCGGCGGTGAGCAGTTCTTC
CAWTGSGGEQFF